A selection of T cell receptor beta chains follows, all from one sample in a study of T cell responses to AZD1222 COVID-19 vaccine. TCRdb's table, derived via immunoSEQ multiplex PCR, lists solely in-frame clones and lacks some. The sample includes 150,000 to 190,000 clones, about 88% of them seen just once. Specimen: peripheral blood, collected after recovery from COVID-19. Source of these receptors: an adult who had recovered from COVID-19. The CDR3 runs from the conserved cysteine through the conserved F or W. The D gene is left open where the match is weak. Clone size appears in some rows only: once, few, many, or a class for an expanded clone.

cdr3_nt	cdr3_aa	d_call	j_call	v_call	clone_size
TGTGCCAGCAGCTTAAGCCTGAGGCTAGCGGGAGGTCTGACAGATACGCAGTATTTT	CASSLSLRLAGGLTDTQYF	TRBD2	TRBJ2-3	TRBV11-3	NA
TGTGCCAGCTCACCACCGGCCAGGGCGGACACTGAAGCTTTCTTT	CASSPPARADTEAFF	NA	TRBJ1-1	TRBV18	NA
TGTGCCAGCAGTTTATACAGGGGGAGGTACGAGCAGTACTTC	CASSLYRGRYEQYF	TRBD1	TRBJ2-7	TRBV28	NA
TGTGCCAGCAGCCTCGGACTAGCGAACACCGGGGAGCTGTTTTTT	CASSLGLANTGELFF	TRBD2	TRBJ2-2	TRBV3-1/TRBV3-2	NA
TGTGCCAGTAGTATGACACCGAGCAATCAGCCCCAGCATTTT	CASSMTPSNQPQHF	NA	TRBJ1-5	TRBV19	NA
TGTGCCAGCTCACCATCACGGGGGGGTAGCACAGATACGCAGTATTTT	CASSPSRGGSTDTQYF	TRBD2	TRBJ2-3	TRBV18	NA
TGTGCCAGCAGTCAAGCAACCACCTACGAGCAGTACTTC	CASSQATTYEQYF	NA	TRBJ2-7	TRBV28	NA
TGTGCCAGCAGCTCATTACAGGGTCGGGGTGAAAAACTGTTTTTT	CASSSLQGRGEKLFF	NA	TRBJ1-4	TRBV5-4	NA
TGTGCCAGTAGTTTAAGGGGGAATTCACCCCTCCACTTT	CASSLRGNSPLHF	NA	TRBJ1-6	TRBV19	NA
TGTGCCAGTACCCGACAGTTGAACACTGAAGCTTTCTTT	CASTRQLNTEAFF	NA	TRBJ1-1	TRBV19	once
TGTGCCAGCAGCCCAGGGGGGTCCGGGATCTACGAGCAGTACTTC	CASSPGGSGIYEQYF	NA	TRBJ2-7	TRBV7-9	NA
TGTGCCAGCAGGCCTCAGGGGGCCGGCTATGGCTACACCTTC	CASRPQGAGYGYTF	TRBD1	TRBJ1-2	TRBV6-5	NA
TGCAGTGCTAGTTTTCAAGGAGCAGCTTTCTTT	CSASFQGAAFF	NA	TRBJ1-1	TRBV20-1	NA
TGTGCCAGCAGCGTCTCCCCCTGGGGAGCCTCTGGAAACACCATATATTTT	CASSVSPWGASGNTIYF	NA	TRBJ1-3	TRBV9	NA
TGTGCCAGCAGTGAAGCGCTCCAGGGGGCAGATACGCAGTATTTT	CASSEALQGADTQYF	TRBD1	TRBJ2-3	TRBV6-1	few
TGTGCCAGCAGAGGGACAGGGAAAAACTATGGCTACACCTTC	CASRGTGKNYGYTF	TRBD1	TRBJ1-2	TRBV5-6	NA
TGTGCCAGCAGTTTGAGGGTACACACTGAAGCTTTCTTT	CASSLRVHTEAFF	NA	TRBJ1-1	TRBV5-6	few
TGTGCCAGCAGTTTGGGACAGGGGAACACTGAAGCTTTCTTT	CASSLGQGNTEAFF	TRBD1	TRBJ1-1	TRBV27	NA
TGTGCCATCGCAGACCGGGGCGGGACCTACGAGCAGTACTTC	CAIADRGGTYEQYF	NA	TRBJ2-7	TRBV6-5	NA
TGTGCCAGCAGCAGAGCTAGCGGGGGGATAGATACGCAGTATTTT	CASSRASGGIDTQYF	TRBD2	TRBJ2-3	TRBV9	NA
TGTGCCAGCAGTCAGTTAGAGGACACTGAAGCTTTCTTT	CASSQLEDTEAFF	NA	TRBJ1-1	TRBV12-3/TRBV12-4	NA
TGTGCCAGCAGCCCGGGACAGGTTAACGGCTACACCTTC	CASSPGQVNGYTF	TRBD1	TRBJ1-2	TRBV27	NA
TGTGCCATCAACAAGTCCCGGGGACCACCATGGTCAACTAATGAAAAACTGTTTTTT	CAINKSRGPPWSTNEKLFF	NA	TRBJ1-4	TRBV10-3	NA
TGTGCCAGCAGCTATCGGACAGGGCCCCTTACGGACACTGAAGCTTTCTTT	CASSYRTGPLTDTEAFF	TRBD1	TRBJ1-1	TRBV7-9	NA